The clone carrying this T cell receptor beta chain came up many times. Its antigen is not known. TCRdb processed the reads anew with MiXCR; each CDR3 protein has one entry. This sample carries about 140,000 distinct CDR3 sequences, approximately 5.9% of them seen once, and the ten largest clones take about a sixth. The sample is drawn from a study of T cell repertoires in cytomegalovirus infection. Study-wide results and limits: Identification of carriers of CMV plus the relevant HLA was performed using cumulative public TCR beta family frequency.

The CDR3 is made up of 15 amino acids. Per germline, CDR1 SGHVS and CDR2 FQNEAQ. The V gene lost 5 bases and the J gene lost 0 bases, with 13 bases spanning the gap. The source material was PBMCs. This chain connects TRBV7-8 to TRBJ1-1, with D perhaps matching TRBD1 (6 bases). This sequence originates from a human donor in good health (CMV status not recorded). Some clones in this sample may be carry-over from other donors' samples. The DNA for the CDR3 is TGTGCCAGCAGCCTCAGGGGAAATTTGAACACTGAAGCTTTCTTT. Translation gives CASSLRGNLNTEAFF.